This T cell receptor beta chain was sequenced in a study of blood T cell repertoires in COVID-19. CDR1 is SGHTA, CDR2 FQGNSA, per germline. Deletions cut 1 base from V and 1 base from J, with 13 bases between. This CDR3 is 16 amino acids long. Here immunoSEQ multiplex PCR was the method, and the copy in TCRdb shows in-frame clones only, minus some. The table has more than 60,000 clones, roughly 80% seen once. Sequences were obtained from peripheral blood. The chain is built from TRBV7-2 and TRBJ2-5, with a possible D match to TRBD1 (5 bases). This TCR came from an elderly woman with acute or convalescent COVID-19. CDR3 residues: CASSLDKGWIQETQYF. The CDR3 nucleotides read TGTGCCAGCAGCTTAGATAAGGGGTGGATCCAAGAGACCCAGTACTTC.